This TCR beta chain was retrieved from a study of T cell responses to AZD1222 COVID-19 vaccine. Generated by immunoSEQ multiplex PCR, the TCRdb table keeps only in-frame clones and is missing some. The sample lists 110,000 to 150,000 clones, approximately 90% occurring once. CDR1 and CDR2 (germline): LGHDT, YNNKEL (reference sequence). V was trimmed by 3 bases and J by 2 bases, leaving 17 bases between them. CDR3 size: 17 residues. Sequenced material: peripheral blood, taken 28 days after the second AZD1222 dose. This TCR came from an adult who received the AZD1222 COVID-19 vaccine. V usage is TRBV3-1 (or the pseudogene TRBV3-2) and J usage is TRBJ1-5; TRBD1 might be the D (5 bases). Here the CDR3 DNA reads TGTGCCAGCAGCCAGGCTGGGGGAATGGGGGGCAATCAGCCCCAGCATTTT. Encoded protein: CASSQAGGMGGNQPQHF.